The rows below give T cell receptor beta chains drawn from one sample of a study of T cell responses to AZD1222 COVID-19 vaccine. TCRdb's table, derived via immunoSEQ multiplex PCR, lists solely in-frame clones and lacks some. The sample includes tens of thousands of clones, about three quarters of them seen just once. The sample was peripheral blood, taken 28 days after the second AZD1222 dose. The receptors stem from an adult who received the AZD1222 COVID-19 vaccine. The CDR3 runs from the conserved cysteine through the conserved F or W. Fields, in order: V gene, J gene, D gene, clone size, CDR3 protein, CDR3 DNA. A D gene is named only where the DNA matches it firmly. Size is omitted from some rows. Given values are once, few, many or a class for expanded clones.

v_call: TRBV6-2/TRBV6-3
j_call: TRBJ2-7
d_call: -
clone_size: -
cdr3_aa: CASSYPPYYEQYF
cdr3_nt: TGTGCCAGCAGTTACCCCCCGTACTACGAGCAGTACTTC

v_call: TRBV27
j_call: TRBJ2-1
d_call: TRBD2
clone_size: -
cdr3_aa: CASSFIRGLLAGGNEQFF
cdr3_nt: TGTGCCAGCAGTTTCATCCGGGGCCTACTAGCGGGAGGTAATGAGCAGTTCTTC

v_call: TRBV5-6
j_call: TRBJ2-7
d_call: -
clone_size: -
cdr3_aa: CASSLVTAIHEQYF
cdr3_nt: TGTGCCAGCAGCTTGGTTACGGCAATCCACGAGCAGTACTTC

v_call: TRBV9
j_call: TRBJ2-2
d_call: TRBD2
clone_size: -
cdr3_aa: CASSATSGLVGELFF
cdr3_nt: TGTGCCAGCAGCGCGACTAGCGGGTTAGTCGGGGAGCTGTTTTTT

v_call: TRBV5-4
j_call: TRBJ2-5
d_call: TRBD1
clone_size: -
cdr3_aa: CASSLRGTGSIVETQYF
cdr3_nt: TGTGCCAGCAGCTTGCGCGGGACAGGGTCCATCGTCGAGACCCAGTACTTC

v_call: TRBV28
j_call: TRBJ1-5
d_call: TRBD1
clone_size: -
cdr3_aa: CASSLGDREIQPQHF
cdr3_nt: TGTGCCAGCAGTTTAGGGGACAGGGAGATCCAGCCCCAGCATTTT

v_call: TRBV7-3
j_call: TRBJ2-3
d_call: TRBD1
clone_size: -
cdr3_aa: CASSTGGTDTQYF
cdr3_nt: TGTGCCAGCAGTACAGGGGGGACAGATACGCAGTATTTT

v_call: TRBV27
j_call: TRBJ2-4
d_call: TRBD2
clone_size: -
cdr3_aa: CASSPRISGGLAKNIQYF
cdr3_nt: TGTGCCAGCAGTCCACGCATTTCGGGGGGGTTAGCCAAAAACATTCAGTACTTC

v_call: TRBV4-1
j_call: TRBJ1-3
d_call: -
clone_size: few
cdr3_aa: CASSQSVVSGNTIYF
cdr3_nt: TGCGCCAGCAGCCAATCCGTGGTCTCTGGAAACACCATATATTTT

v_call: TRBV9
j_call: TRBJ2-1
d_call: TRBD1
clone_size: -
cdr3_aa: CASSASLTGVDEQFF
cdr3_nt: TGTGCCAGCAGCGCATCTCTAACAGGGGTCGATGAGCAGTTCTTC

v_call: TRBV6-5
j_call: TRBJ1-2
d_call: -
clone_size: -
cdr3_aa: CASSAGGYTF
cdr3_nt: TGTGCCAGCAGCGCAGGGGGCTACACCTTC

v_call: TRBV7-2
j_call: TRBJ2-7
d_call: -
clone_size: -
cdr3_aa: CASSSLRGGKYEQYF
cdr3_nt: TGTGCCAGCAGCTCACTAAGGGGGGGAAAATACGAGCAGTACTTC

v_call: TRBV27
j_call: TRBJ1-2
d_call: -
clone_size: -
cdr3_aa: CASRRVGTLYGYTF
cdr3_nt: TGTGCCAGCAGGCGGGTTGGGACTCTTTATGGCTACACCTTC